These T cell receptor beta chains were read from a single sample in a study of blood T cells in healthy people across ages. From the 5' RACE reads, TCRdb called clonotypes with MiXCR, one entry per CDR3 protein. The table includes about 730,000 distinct CDR3 sequences, roughly two fifths detected once. The specimen was blood. These receptor sequences come from a woman aged 60 to 75 in good health. Both conserved end residues are part of each CDR3. D genes are given only for firm matches. For some rows the clone size is stated as once, few or many, or as a class when expanded; others skip it.

D,J,size,V,CDR3,DNA
-,TRBJ1-1,many,TRBV5-1,CASSLGTAQDTEAFF,TGCGCCAGCAGCTTGGGTACGGCACAGGACACTGAAGCTTTCTTT
-,TRBJ1-1,-,TRBV4-1,CASSQPGHKNTEAFF,TGCGCCAGCAGCCAACCGGGACACAAGAACACTGAAGCTTTCTTT
TRBD1,TRBJ2-7,many,TRBV29-1,CSGGQGAYEQYF,TGCAGCGGGGGACAGGGGGCCTACGAGCAGTACTTC
-,TRBJ2-1,few,TRBV18,CASSPLILLNEQFF,TGTGCCAGCTCACCACTAATACTACTCAATGAGCAGTTCTTC
TRBD2,TRBJ2-4,-,TRBV12-3/TRBV12-4,CASSLRAGHIQYF,TGTGCCAGCAGTTTACGAGCGGGGCACATTCAGTACTTC
-,TRBJ2-5,-,TRBV6-5,CASSPPGQTPEQYF,TGTGCCAGCAGTCCTCCCGGACAGACCCCTGAGCAGTACTTC
-,TRBJ2-1,few,TRBV12-3/TRBV12-4,CASTNNKGADEQFF,TGTGCCAGCACCAATAATAAGGGAGCGGATGAGCAGTTCTTC
TRBD1,TRBJ2-7,-,TRBV10-3,CAIMADRGPNEQYF,TGTGCCATCATGGCGGACAGGGGGCCCAATGAGCAGTACTTC
TRBD2,TRBJ2-5,many,TRBV7-6,CASSVGLAGGQETQYF,TGCGCCAGCAGCGTGGGACTAGCGGGAGGGCAAGAGACCCAGTACTTC
TRBD1,TRBJ2-5,-,TRBV18,CASSPLQGARNEQYF,TGTGCCAGCTCACCACTCCAGGGGGCGCGTAATGAGCAGTACTTC
TRBD1,TRBJ1-5,-,TRBV6-2/TRBV6-3,CASSSGQGPFLPQHF,TGCGCCAGCAGCAGCGGACAGGGCCCTTTTTTGCCCCAGCATTTT
TRBD1,TRBJ2-5,-,TRBV5-1,CASSFGTGSETQYF,TGCGCCAGCAGCTTTGGGACAGGGTCAGAGACCCAGTACTTC
-,TRBJ2-3,few,TRBV28,CASSTRDASITDTQYF,TGTGCCAGCAGTACCCGGGACGCCAGCATTACAGATACGCAGTATTTT
-,TRBJ2-3,-,TRBV20-1,CSARVAADTQYF,TGCAGTGCTAGAGTTGCGGCGGATACGCAGTATTTT
TRBD1,TRBJ1-5,few,TRBV4-1,CASSQDGGQGNNQPQHF,TGCGCCAGCAGCCAAGATGGGGGACAGGGGAACAATCAGCCCCAGCATTTT
-,TRBJ1-1,-,TRBV7-8,CASSLATDMNTEAFF,TGTGCCAGCAGCTTAGCTACGGACATGAACACTGAAGCTTTCTTT
TRBD1,TRBJ2-1,many,TRBV5-1,CASGQGDAYNEQFF,TGCGCCAGCGGCCAGGGGGACGCCTACAATGAGCAGTTCTTC